This TCR beta chain is from a study of technical replicates of blood from several donors. Germline lookup yields CDR1 SGHVS and CDR2 FQNEAQ. V lost 0 bases to trimming and J lost 0 bases; unmatched junction nucleotides: 4. The CDR3 length is 17 residues. TCRdb's copy holds only in-frame clones and misses some; the assay was immunoSEQ multiplex PCR. The data contain tens of thousands of clones, roughly 90% of them singletons. This chain links TRBV7-8 with TRBJ2-7; 11 bases are shared with TRBD2. This TCR derives from a human donor in good health. The material sequenced was T cells isolated from PBMCs. This CDR3 reads CASSLALAGDISYEQYF. The DNA for the CDR3 is TGTGCCAGCAGCTTAGCACTAGCGGGAGACATCTCCTACGAGCAGTACTTC.